This TCR beta chain was sequenced for a study of blood T cell repertoires in COVID-19. Study summary: Specimens from acute and convalescent COVID-19 originated in the United States, Italy and Spain. T cells, B-cell-depleted T cells, or PBMCs supplied cDNA or gDNA.

Original methodology: It was from reference gene primer amplification that nucleated cell counts were estimated. TCRdb's table, derived via immunoSEQ multiplex PCR, lists solely in-frame clones and lacks some. The DNA gave D and trimming, while V, J and clone size come from that table. The table includes 200,000 to 250,000 clones, 70% to 90% detected once. This sequence originates from a man older than 75 with acute or convalescent COVID-19. The sequencing input was peripheral blood.

In DNA, the CDR3 is TGTGCCAGCAGTTTATGGGGGACTAGCGGGAGCGCAGATACGCAGTATTTT. Translated: CASSLWGTSGSADTQYF. The chain recombines TRBV27 with TRBJ2-3, with 14 bases identical to TRBD2. V trimming: 1 base; J trimming: 4 bases; junction bases outside the gene matches: 4. Per germline, CDR1 MNHEY and CDR2 SMNVEV (reference sequence). The CDR3 has 17 residues.